Detailed here is one T cell receptor beta chain. Its antigen target is currently unknown. Base qualities were left out, and no much larger clone turns up one base away. The data belong to a study of blood T cell repertoires in COVID-19 (dated by TCRdb to about 2020). Looking at the study overall: Collaborator samples came from the United States, Italy and Spain and covered acute and convalescent phases of COVID-19. The repertoires were made available in a free public database intended to serve as a resource for research on the immune response to SARS-CoV-2. Samples came from the ongoing ImmuneRACE study (first 160 participants) plus 1,254 subjects from 6 global collaborators. The sample metadata nearly always contained a de-identified subject ID, COVID-19 status, age in years and sex. Where available, HLA class I and class II types were taken from metadata supplied by the sample provider and were not determined by assay-based typing. The prospective study material was composed of cDNA or gDNA derived from T cells, B-cell-depleted T cells, or PBMCs. Subjects who had been exposed to COVID-19, were actively infected with it, or had recovered from it provided the deeply sampled blood TCRbeta repertoires that made up the dataset.

TCRbeta CDR3 regions were amplified from genomic DNA by means of the immunoSEQ Assay, a bias-controlled multiplex PCR. Under the source paper's analysis protocol: The number of nucleated cells in each sample was estimated by amplification of reference gene primers within the assay. Sequence reads were collapsed and filtered to measure the absolute abundance of every unique TCRbeta CDR3 rearrangement. For each sample, productive Simpson clonality was calculated as the square root of Simpson's diversity index across productive rearrangements. TCRdb carries this immuneACCESS record with in-frame sequences only. Its versions omit some clonotypes, under half of them owing to an unresolved V gene in the studies checked, with the rest unexplained. Clone size and V and J calls were adopted from that table, with D and trimming inferred from the DNA. The sample profile shows around 60,000 clones; roughly 90% of them were found once. Clones ranked in the top ten supply about 3.9% of the sample.

The CDR3, cysteine through phenylalanine, is 15 amino acids long. Only CDR3 DNA is held: 45 bases, read in frame from base 1. According to the germline V gene, CDR1 reads SGHVS and CDR2 reads FNYEAQ. After removal of 4 bases from V and 9 bases from J, the junction retains 11 bases not matched to a gene. Collaborating institutions collected whole blood in K2EDTA tubes following their own protocols. For TCRbeta analysis, collaborators shipped samples as frozen whole blood, isolated PBMCs, or DNA extracted from either of those sample types. The investigation overall reported the following: How much clinical and demographic metadata was included differed by source and by participant, and the metadata was provided uncurated.

Recombination joined TRBV7-6 with TRBJ2-3; 9 central bases correspond to TRBD2. Sequenced: peripheral blood. This sequence originates from a human donor in a cohort sampled during active COVID-19. The DNA sequence follows: TGTGCCAGCAGCTCGGGGACTAGCCGGTCTCAGACGCAGTATTTT. It is translated as CASSSGTSRSQTQYF. Extended through the reference TRBV7-6 and TRBJ2-3 proteins, this CDR3 yields the full variable domain: GAGVSQSPRYKVTKRGQDVALRCDPISGHVSLYWYRQALGQGPEFLTYFNYEAQQDKSGLPNDRFSAERPEGSISTLTIQRTEQRDSAMYRCASSSGTSRSQTQYFGPGTRLTVL.